The following is a TCR beta chain sequence with its context. The data were obtained in a study of identical twins. CDR1 and CDR2 from the germline V gene are KGHSH and LQKENI. The germline V and J ends were trimmed by 3 bases and 2 bases, with 13 bases remaining between them. The CDR3 covers 16 residues. Each CDR3 protein is one row after TCRdb ran MiXCR on the 5' RACE reads. The table records 550,000 to 700,000 distinct CDR3 sequences, roughly 9.5% of them present only once. A further study also used this sample, focusing on yellow fever vaccine responses in identical twins.

This receptor was taken from a woman aged 18-29 years in good health. The chain couples TRBV18 to TRBJ2-2; D might be TRBD1 (5 bases). Sequencing used PBMCs. The CDR3 region is CASSPQGAGNTGELFF. CDR3 DNA sequence: TGTGCCAGCTCACCCCAGGGCGCCGGTAACACCGGGGAGCTGTTTTTT.